Shown below are 30 T cell receptor beta chains from a single sample sequenced in a study of identical twins. TCRdb analysed the 5' RACE reads with MiXCR anew, one entry per CDR3 protein. The repertoire holds 150,000 or so distinct CDR3 sequences, with under 4.5% as singletons. Sequences were obtained from memory T cells sorted from blood. The origin of the receptors is a man aged 18 to 35 in good health.

Ten or more counts support this clonotype. This sequence joins TRBV7-6 and TRBJ1-1, with D unresolved. Germline V gives CDR1 SGHVS, CDR2 FNYEAQ. The CDR3 runs 14 residues. Trimming stripped 0 bases from V and 11 bases from J, with 16 bases between. The CDR3 loop reads CASSLAGPAGRAFF. CDR3 DNA: TGTGCCAGCAGCTTAGCCGGGCCAGCAGGTCGGGCTTTCTTT.

This clonotype was seen many times. The rearrangement joins TRBV29-1 to TRBJ2-1; D uncertain. The CDR3 loop spans 12 amino acids. Germline CDR1 and CDR2: SQVTM and ANQGSEA. V dropped 4 bases and J dropped 4 bases, with 8 bases sitting between them. CDR3 DNA sequence: TGCAGCGTTGGTGGGGAATACAATGAGCAGTTCTTC. Its protein product is CSVGGEYNEQFF.

This clonotype was seen at least ten times. The CDR3, as DNA: TGTGCCAGCAGACCCTTTGGCCCCTCGGATACGCAGTATTTT. Its protein product is CASRPFGPSDTQYF. This chain connects TRBV28 to TRBJ2-3; no reliable D call. The ends were cut back, 6 bases at V and 6 bases at J, with 16 bases in the middle. CDR3 length: 14 residues. Germline CDR1 reads MDHEN; CDR2 reads SYDVKM.

At least ten counts were recorded for this clonotype. V is TRBV5-1 and J is TRBJ2-7; D gene ambiguous. The CDR3 runs to 13 residues. Germline loops: CDR1 SGHRS, CDR2 YFSETQ. V dropped 0 bases and J dropped 3 bases, with 7 bases sitting between them. CDR3 nucleotides: TGCGCCAGCAGCTTGGAAGGCGTCTACGAGCAGTACTTC. Translating it yields CASSLEGVYEQYF.

This clonotype was counted ten times or more. This chain uses TRBV10-3 with TRBJ2-1, with 12 bases lining up with TRBD2. After removal of 6 bases from V and 7 bases from J, the junction contained 7 bases not matched to a gene. This CDR3 has 15 amino acids. Germline V gene data show CDR1 as ENHRY and CDR2 as SYGVKD. In DNA, the CDR3 is TGTGCCATCAGGGATCTAGCGGGAGGGCTGAATGAGCAGTTCTTC. It specifies CAIRDLAGGLNEQFF.

This clonotype was seen ten or more times. This sequence joins TRBV20-1 and TRBJ2-3; D is uncertain. CDR3 length: 14 residues. The germline gives CDR1 DFQATT, CDR2 SNEGSKA (reference sequence). The V end lost 6 bases, the J end lost 3 bases, and 16 bases lay between the germline ends. The CDR3 DNA is TGCAGTGCCCACAGACTGGTTGGGACAGATACGCAGTATTTT. Amino acid sequence: CSAHRLVGTDTQYF.

This clonotype was observed many times. The chain couples TRBV6-5 to TRBJ2-4; D perhaps matches TRBD2 (5 bases). The germline gives CDR1 MNHEY, CDR2 SVGAGI. This CDR3 has 15 amino acids. Trimming took off 0 bases at V and 6 bases at J, with 12 bases between the two ends. Written as DNA, the CDR3 is TGTGCCAGCAGTTACTCGAGAGGGTCGGGAAACATTCAGTACTTC. Protein: CASSYSRGSGNIQYF.

This clonotype has ten or more counts. The chain links TRBV29-1 to TRBJ1-5, with 7 bases matching TRBD1. The trim removed 7 bases at V and 5 bases at J, leaving 11 bases unmatched. The CDR3 totals 14 residues. Germline CDR1 and CDR2: SQVTM and ANQGSEA. For the CDR3, the DNA is TGCAGCGCCCAGGGGCCCACAGGGGATCAGCCCCAGCATTTT. Its protein is CSAQGPTGDQPQHF.

This clonotype was detected many times. The chain uses TRBV7-8 and TRBJ2-7; maybe TRBD2 (5 bases). Trimming took 8 bases from V and 3 from J, leaving 14 bases between them. Germline CDR1 reads SGHVS; CDR2 reads FQNEAQ. CDR3 length: 13 residues. The CDR3 DNA follows: TGTGCCAGCGGAATAGTGGGGAGCTACGAGCAGTACGTC. It specifies CASGIVGSYEQYV.

This clonotype was recorded at least ten times. The chain combines TRBV7-6 with TRBJ2-2, with 7 bases matching TRBD2. This CDR3 comprises 17 residues. Trimming removed 1 base from V and 4 bases from J; junction bases left unmatched: 9. The germline CDR1 and CDR2 sequences are SGHVS and FNYEAQ. This CDR3 is CASSLDGPTGGTGELFF. Written as DNA, the CDR3 is TGTGCCAGCAGCTTAGATGGCCCGACGGGAGGCACCGGGGAGCTGTTTTTT.

This clonotype was seen many times. The chain uses TRBV29-1 and TRBJ2-6; no clear D. Trimming stripped 4 bases from V and 1 base from J, with 5 bases between. The germline gives CDR1 SQVTM, CDR2 ANQGSEA. The length of the CDR3 is 13 residues. The CDR3 is CSVAASGANVLTF. The CDR3 DNA is TGCAGCGTTGCAGCTTCTGGGGCCAACGTCCTGACTTTC.

This clonotype was recorded at least ten times. The chain carries TRBV12-3 or TRBV12-4 and TRBJ1-6; 8 bases fit TRBD1. With V trimmed by 6 bases and J by 7 bases, 5 bases remained unmatched. The CDR3 length is 14 residues. CDR3 sequence (DNA): TGTGCCAGCAGACCCGGGACAGGAAATTCACCCCTCCACTTT. As protein: CASRPGTGNSPLHF.

This clonotype was picked up many times. This chain links TRBV6-2 or TRBV6-3 with TRBJ2-7; TRBD1 agrees at 7 bases. The CDR3 runs 15 residues. Germline-derived CDR1 and CDR2 are MNHEY and SVGEGT. Trimming at V came to 4 bases and at J to 5 bases, leaving 11 bases not matched to a gene. The CDR3 DNA reads TGTGCCAGCAGTTCAGACAGGGACCCCCTGCACGAGCAGTACTTC. It yields the protein CASSSDRDPLHEQYF.

The table lists this clonotype with many counts. The chain carries TRBV7-9 and TRBJ2-5; 11 bases align to TRBD2. Germline CDR1 is SEHNR and CDR2 is FQNEAQ (reference sequence). The CDR3 spans 17 residues. The V segment lost 6 bases and the J segment 0 bases; nucleotides outside the gene matches: 9. CDR3 bases: TGTGCCAGCAGTTCCCAATTGACTAGCGGGAACCAAGAGACCCAGTACTTC. Protein: CASSSQLTSGNQETQYF.

The gene calls are TRBV20-1 and TRBJ2-7; possibly TRBD1 or TRBD2 for D (5 bases each). CDR3 length: 15 residues. V shed 2 bases and J shed 1 base, with 15 bases lying between them. Germline CDR1 reads DFQATT; CDR2 reads SNEGSKA (reference sequence). CDR3 in amino acids: CSARTRTRGSYEQYF. CDR3 sequence (DNA): TGCAGTGCTAGAACCAGGACACGGGGTTCCTACGAGCAGTACTTC.

The sample holds a few counts of this clonotype. A much bigger clone sits one base away, suggesting this may be a read error. The chain employs TRBV12-3 or TRBV12-4 and TRBJ2-1; the D is unclear. The length of the CDR3 is 13 residues. With 1 base removed from V and 5 bases from J, the gap between germline ends came to 6 bases. This CDR3 is CASSLDANNEQFF. In nucleotides, the CDR3 is TGTGCCAGCAGTTTAGACGCTAACAATGAGCAGTTCTTC.

This clonotype was recorded at least ten times. This chain connects TRBV11-2 to TRBJ2-1, with TRBD2 matching 9 bases. The trim removed 0 bases at V and 3 bases at J, leaving 6 bases unmatched. The CDR3 length is 17 residues. The germline V gene encodes CDR1 SGHAT and CDR2 FQNNGV. The DNA of the CDR3 is TGTGCCAGCAGCTTAGAGGTTAGCGGGAGTTTCTACAATGAGCAGTTCTTC. It specifies CASSLEVSGSFYNEQFF.

This chain uses TRBV19 with TRBJ2-1; TRBD2 agrees at 9 bases. V lost 7 bases and J lost 0; bases outside the gene matches: 10. CDR1 LNHDA and CDR2 SQIVND come from the germline V gene (reference sequence). The CDR3 is 17 residues long. This CDR3 reads CASNPLAGRSSYNEQFF. For the CDR3, the DNA is TGTGCCAGTAATCCTCTAGCGGGAAGAAGCTCCTACAATGAGCAGTTCTTC. Full variable domain (remainder filled in from reference TRBV19 and TRBJ2-1): DGGITQSPKYLFRKEGQNVTLSCEQNLNHDAMYWYRQDPGQGLRLIYYSQIVNDFQKGDIAEGYSVSREKKESFPLTVTSAQKNPTAFYLCASNPLAGRSSYNEQFFGPGTRLTVL.

This clonotype has at least ten counts. The rearrangement links TRBV5-1 to TRBJ2-3; the match to TRBD2 covers 8 bases. After removal of 4 bases from V and 1 base from J, the junction contained 14 bases not matched to a gene. Germline lookup yields CDR1 SGHRS and CDR2 YFSETQ. The CDR3 is made up of 18 amino acids. The CDR3 sequence: CASSGDPEREWGTDTQYF. CDR3 nucleotide sequence: TGCGCCAGCAGCGGAGACCCCGAGCGGGAGTGGGGCACAGATACGCAGTATTTT.

This clonotype was recorded many times. The chain joins TRBV6-6 to TRBJ2-5; maybe TRBD2 (6 bases). CDR3 length: 12 amino acids. Trimming took 8 bases from V and 5 from J, leaving 12 bases between them. Germline V lookup: CDR1 MNHNY, CDR2 SVGAGI (reference sequence). CDR3 DNA sequence: TGTGCCAGCCGTGTCGGGAGTGAGACCCAGTACTTC. Translated, it gives CASRVGSETQYF.

This clonotype was picked up many times. The V gene is TRBV3-1, the J gene TRBJ2-1, with no clear D. CDR1 and CDR2 from the germline V gene are LGHDT and YNNKEL (reference sequence). V dropped 2 bases and J dropped 6 bases, with 5 bases sitting between them. The CDR3 covers 12 residues. CDR3 loop: CASSQRLNEQFF. The CDR3 DNA reads TGTGCCAGCAGCCAAAGGCTCAATGAGCAGTTCTTC.

This clonotype came up many times. V and J are TRBV7-8 and TRBJ2-5, with 7 bases matching TRBD2. The CDR3 has 14 amino acids. Germline loops: CDR1 SGHVS, CDR2 FQNEAQ. The V segment lost 8 bases and the J segment 1 base; nucleotides outside the gene matches: 7. The CDR3 DNA sequence: TGTGCCAGCCGGCCTGGGGGGGGCCAAGAGACCCAGTACTTC. Encoded protein: CASRPGGGQETQYF. The variable domain in full, completed from reference TRBV7-8 and TRBJ2-5, reads GAGVSQSPRYKVAKRGQDVALRCDPISGHVSLFWYQQALGQGPEFLTYFQNEAQLDKSGLPSDRFFAERPEGSVSTLKIQRTQQEDSAVYLCASRPGGGQETQYFGPGTRLLVL.

This clonotype was picked up many times. The chain is built from TRBV7-2 and TRBJ2-1; D not resolved. Germline CDR1 SGHTA, CDR2 FQGNSA. This CDR3 is built from 13 residues. Deletions cut 6 bases from V and 5 bases from J, with 11 bases between. In DNA form, the CDR3 reads TGTGCCAGCAGGCCCCTTGGCCACAATGAGCAGTTCTTC. Translated: CASRPLGHNEQFF.

This clonotype was picked up many times. The chain has TRBV7-9 and TRBJ2-5; D uncertain. V lost 5 bases and J 2 bases, leaving 12 bases between the germline ends. This CDR3 contains 14 residues. Germline V gives CDR1 SEHNR, CDR2 FQNEAQ (reference sequence). CDR3 DNA: TGTGCCAGCAGCCTCTCACAGCTTCAAGAGACCCAGTACTTC. Translation gives CASSLSQLQETQYF.

This clonotype was observed many times. The CDR3 is CASIDLLRDEQFF. CDR3 coding DNA: TGTGCCAGCATTGATTTGCTTCGGGATGAGCAGTTCTTC. The chain combines TRBV2 with TRBJ2-1; D remains ambiguous. V was clipped by 7 bases and J by 8 bases, with 15 bases between them. The CDR3 extends over 13 amino acids. From germline, CDR1 is SNHLY and CDR2 FYNNEI.

This clonotype was seen ten or more times. V usage is TRBV5-1 and J usage is TRBJ2-3; D ambiguous. Germline V lookup: CDR1 SGHRS, CDR2 YFSETQ. The V and J ends lost 3 bases and 0 bases respectively, with 17 bases between them. The length of the CDR3 is 17 residues. CDR3 DNA sequence: TGCGCCAGCAGCTCCACACCGCCTATACTAAGCACAGATACGCAGTATTTT. As protein: CASSSTPPILSTDTQYF.

This rearrangement joins TRBV18 to TRBJ2-3; TRBD2 matches at 7 bases. J gave up 4 bases and V 3 bases, and 10 bases lay outside the gene matches. The CDR3 consists of 16 residues. Looked up from germline, CDR1 is KGHSH and CDR2 is LQKENI. The CDR3 here is CASSPYGGRSADTQYF. In DNA form, the CDR3 reads TGTGCCAGCTCACCGTACGGCGGGAGAAGTGCAGATACGCAGTATTTT.

This clonotype appeared a few times. The chain carries TRBV30 and TRBJ1-4; TRBD1 matches 7 bases. The trim removed 2 bases at V and 4 bases at J, leaving 7 bases unmatched. The CDR3 totals 15 residues. Looked up from germline, CDR1 is GTSNPN and CDR2 is SVGIG (reference sequence). CDR3 nucleotides: TGTGCCTGGAGTTCTTTGACAGGGCTTAATGAAAAACTGTTTTTT. This encodes CAWSSLTGLNEKLFF.

This clonotype occurred many times. The genes are TRBV12-3 or TRBV12-4 and TRBJ1-2; D gene uncertain. V was trimmed by 4 bases and J by 2 bases, leaving 5 bases between them. The CDR3 length is 12 residues. The CDR3 DNA follows: TGTGCCAGCAGTTACTCCAACTATGGCTACACCTTC. Protein: CASSYSNYGYTF.

This clonotype was recorded many times. This chain joins TRBV2 and TRBJ2-1, with D hard to call. V shed 3 bases and J shed 4 bases, with 7 bases lying between them. The CDR3 extends over 13 amino acids. From germline, CDR1 is SNHLY and CDR2 FYNNEI. This CDR3 reads CASSEAIYNEQFF. For the CDR3, the DNA is TGTGCCAGCAGTGAGGCCATATACAATGAGCAGTTCTTC. The entire variable domain, with the rest obtained from reference TRBV2 and TRBJ2-1, is as follows: EPEVTQTPSHQVTQMGQEVILRCVPISNHLYFYWYRQILGQKVEFLVSFYNNEISEKSEIFDDQFSVERPDGSNFTLKIRSTKLEDSAMYFCASSEAIYNEQFFGPGTRLTVL.